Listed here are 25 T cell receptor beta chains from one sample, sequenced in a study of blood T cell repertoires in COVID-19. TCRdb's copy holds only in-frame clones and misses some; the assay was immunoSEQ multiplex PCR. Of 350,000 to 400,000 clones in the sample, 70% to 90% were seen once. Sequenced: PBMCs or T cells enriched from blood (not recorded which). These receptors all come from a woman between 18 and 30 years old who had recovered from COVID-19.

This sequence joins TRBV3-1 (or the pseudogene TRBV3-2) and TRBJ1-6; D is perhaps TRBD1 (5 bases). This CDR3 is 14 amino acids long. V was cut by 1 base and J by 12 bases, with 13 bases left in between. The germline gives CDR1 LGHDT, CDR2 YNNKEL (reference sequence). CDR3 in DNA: TGTGCCAGCAGCCAAGCGGACAAAAATCTACCCCTCCACTTT. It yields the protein CASSQADKNLPLHF.

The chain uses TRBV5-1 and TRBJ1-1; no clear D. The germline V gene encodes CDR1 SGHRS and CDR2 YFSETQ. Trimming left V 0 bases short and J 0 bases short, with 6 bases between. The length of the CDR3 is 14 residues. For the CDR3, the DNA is TGCGCCAGCAGCTTGGACAGTGTGAACACTGAAGCTTTCTTT. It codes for CASSLDSVNTEAFF.

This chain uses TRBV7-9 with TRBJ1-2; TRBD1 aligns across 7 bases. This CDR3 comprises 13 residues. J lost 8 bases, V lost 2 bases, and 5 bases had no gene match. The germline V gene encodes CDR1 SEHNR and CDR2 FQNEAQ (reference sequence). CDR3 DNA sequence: TGTGCCAGCAGCTTACCTCCAGGGGGAGGCTACACCTTC. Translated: CASSLPPGGGYTF.

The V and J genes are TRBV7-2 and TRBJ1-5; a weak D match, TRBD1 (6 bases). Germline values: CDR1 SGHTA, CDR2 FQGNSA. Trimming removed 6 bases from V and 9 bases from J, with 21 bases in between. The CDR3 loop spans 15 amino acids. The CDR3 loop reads CASSWDTRFAGPQHF. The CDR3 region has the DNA TGTGCCAGCAGTTGGGACACTCGATTCGCGGGGCCCCAGCATTTT. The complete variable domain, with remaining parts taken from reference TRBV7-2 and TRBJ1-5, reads GAGVSQSPSNKVTEKGKDVELRCDPISGHTALYWYRQSLGQGLEFLIYFQGNSAPDKSGLPSDRFSAERTGGSVSTLTIQRTQQEDSAVYLCASSWDTRFAGPQHFGDGTRLSIL.

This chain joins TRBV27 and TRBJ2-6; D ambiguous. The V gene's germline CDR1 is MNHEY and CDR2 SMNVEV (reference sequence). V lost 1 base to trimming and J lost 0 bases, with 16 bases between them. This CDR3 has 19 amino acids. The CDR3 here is CASSLYRPVAVSGANVLTF. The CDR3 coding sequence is TGTGCCAGCAGTTTATATCGCCCAGTAGCAGTCTCTGGGGCCAACGTCCTGACTTTC.

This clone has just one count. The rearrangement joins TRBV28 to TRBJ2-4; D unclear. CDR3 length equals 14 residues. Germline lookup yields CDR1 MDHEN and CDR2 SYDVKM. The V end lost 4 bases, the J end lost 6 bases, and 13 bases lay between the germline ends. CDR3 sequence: CASSSPLYGNIQYF. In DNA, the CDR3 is TGTGCCAGCAGTTCGCCGCTATATGGAAACATTCAGTACTTC. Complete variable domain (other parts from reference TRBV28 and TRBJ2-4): DVKVTQSSRYLVKRTGEKVFLECVQDMDHENMFWYRQDPGLGLRLIYFSYDVKMKEKGDIPEGYSVSREKKERFSLILESASTNQTSMYLCASSSPLYGNIQYFGAGTRLSVL.

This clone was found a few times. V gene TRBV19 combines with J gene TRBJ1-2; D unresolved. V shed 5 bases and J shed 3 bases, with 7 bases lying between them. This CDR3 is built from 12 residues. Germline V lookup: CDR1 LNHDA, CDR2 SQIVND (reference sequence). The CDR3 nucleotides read TGTGCCAGTAGTGCAACAGACTATGGCTACACCTTC. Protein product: CASSATDYGYTF.

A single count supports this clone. CDR3 residues: CATTGGPNSPLHF. CDR3 coding DNA: TGTGCCACAACAGGCGGCCCTAATTCACCCCTCCACTTT. J is TRBJ1-6 and V is TRBV19; D is possibly TRBD1 (5 bases). Per the germline V gene, CDR1 is LNHDA and CDR2 is SQIVND (reference sequence). CDR3 length equals 13 residues. The germline V and J ends were trimmed by 10 bases and 6 bases, with 13 bases remaining between them. The full variable domain, rest sourced from reference TRBV19 and TRBJ1-6, is DGGITQSPKYLFRKEGQNVTLSCEQNLNHDAMYWYRQDPGQGLRLIYYSQIVNDFQKGDIAEGYSVSREKKESFPLTVTSAQKNPTAFYLCATTGGPNSPLHFGNGTRLTVT.

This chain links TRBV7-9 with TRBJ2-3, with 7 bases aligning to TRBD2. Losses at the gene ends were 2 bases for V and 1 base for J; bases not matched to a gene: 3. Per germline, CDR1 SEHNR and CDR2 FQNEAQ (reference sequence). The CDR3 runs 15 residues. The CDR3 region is CASSLTAGGTDTQYF. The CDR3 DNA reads TGTGCCAGCAGCTTAACCGCGGGGGGCACAGATACGCAGTATTTT.

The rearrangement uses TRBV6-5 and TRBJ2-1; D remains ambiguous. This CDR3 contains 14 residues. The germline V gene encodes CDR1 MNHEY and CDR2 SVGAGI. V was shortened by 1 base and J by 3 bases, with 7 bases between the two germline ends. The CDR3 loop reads CASSYYGGYNEQFF. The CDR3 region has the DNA TGTGCCAGCAGTTACTACGGCGGCTACAATGAGCAGTTCTTC.

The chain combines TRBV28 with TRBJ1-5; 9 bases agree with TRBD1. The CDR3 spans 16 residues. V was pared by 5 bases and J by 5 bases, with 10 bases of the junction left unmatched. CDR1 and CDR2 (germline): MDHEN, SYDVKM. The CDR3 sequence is CASSPPGQGGDQPQHF. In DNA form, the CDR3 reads TGTGCCAGCAGTCCACCGGGACAGGGAGGGGATCAGCCCCAGCATTTT.

Here the CDR3 reads CASSQVSGGSSIHYEQYF. The CDR3, as DNA: TGCGCCAGCAGCCAAGTTTCGGGGGGAAGTAGCATACACTACGAGCAGTACTTC. The V call is TRBV4-1, the J call TRBJ2-7; 7 positions match TRBD2. Germline V gene data show CDR1 as MGHRA and CDR2 as YSYEKL. This CDR3 spans 18 amino acids. V gave up 1 base and J gave up 3 bases; unmatched junction bases: 15.

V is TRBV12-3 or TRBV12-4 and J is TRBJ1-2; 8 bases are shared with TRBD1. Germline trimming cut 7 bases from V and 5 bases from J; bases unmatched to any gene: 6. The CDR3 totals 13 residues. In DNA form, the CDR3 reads TGTGCCAGCACCAGGACAGGGAGTTATGGCTACACCTTC. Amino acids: CASTRTGSYGYTF.

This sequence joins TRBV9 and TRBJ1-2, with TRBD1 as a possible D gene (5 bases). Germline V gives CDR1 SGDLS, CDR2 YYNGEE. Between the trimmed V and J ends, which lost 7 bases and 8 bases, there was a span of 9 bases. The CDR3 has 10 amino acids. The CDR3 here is CASLRGGYTF. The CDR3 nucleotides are TGTGCCAGCCTTCGGGGGGGCTACACCTTC.

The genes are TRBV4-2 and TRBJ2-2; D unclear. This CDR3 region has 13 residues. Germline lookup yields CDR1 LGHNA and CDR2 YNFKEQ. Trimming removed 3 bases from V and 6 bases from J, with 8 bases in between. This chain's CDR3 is CASSQPPAGELFF. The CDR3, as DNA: TGTGCCAGCAGCCAGCCCCCAGCCGGGGAGCTGTTTTTT.

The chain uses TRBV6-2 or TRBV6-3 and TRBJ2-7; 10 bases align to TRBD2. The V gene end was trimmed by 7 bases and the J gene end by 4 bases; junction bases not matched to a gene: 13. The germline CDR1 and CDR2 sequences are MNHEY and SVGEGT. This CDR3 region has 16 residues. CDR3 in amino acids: CASTPLAGETLYEQYF. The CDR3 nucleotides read TGTGCCAGCACCCCCCTAGCGGGGGAGACCTTATACGAGCAGTACTTC.

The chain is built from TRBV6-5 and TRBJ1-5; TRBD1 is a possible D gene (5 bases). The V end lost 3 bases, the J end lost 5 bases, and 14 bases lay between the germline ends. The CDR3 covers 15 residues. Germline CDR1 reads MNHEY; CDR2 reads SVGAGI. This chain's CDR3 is CASSYSEGVHQPQHF. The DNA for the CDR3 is TGTGCCAGCAGTTATTCCGAAGGGGTCCATCAGCCCCAGCATTTT.

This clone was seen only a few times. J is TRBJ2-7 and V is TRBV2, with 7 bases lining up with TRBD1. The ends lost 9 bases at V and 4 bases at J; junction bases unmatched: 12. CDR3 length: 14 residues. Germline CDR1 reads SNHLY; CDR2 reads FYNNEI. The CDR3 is CARSLTGVGYEQYF. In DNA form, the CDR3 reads TGTGCCAGAAGTCTAACAGGGGTTGGATACGAGCAGTACTTC.

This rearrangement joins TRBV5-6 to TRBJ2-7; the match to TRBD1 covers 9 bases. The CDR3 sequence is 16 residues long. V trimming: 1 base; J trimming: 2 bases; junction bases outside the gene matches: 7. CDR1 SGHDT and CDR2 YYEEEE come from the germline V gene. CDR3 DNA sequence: TGTGCCAGCAGCTTGAGTTCGGGACAGGGAGCCTACGAGCAGTACTTC. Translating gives CASSLSSGQGAYEQYF.

The CDR3 region is CASSIEEGIYGYTF. CDR3 DNA sequence: TGTGCCAGTAGTATTGAGGAGGGGATCTATGGCTACACCTTC. The rearrangement joins TRBV19 to TRBJ1-2, with D tentatively TRBD1 (5 bases). The CDR3 runs to 14 residues. Trimming stripped 3 bases from V and 4 bases from J, with 12 bases between. Looked up from germline, CDR1 is LNHDA and CDR2 is SQIVND (reference sequence).

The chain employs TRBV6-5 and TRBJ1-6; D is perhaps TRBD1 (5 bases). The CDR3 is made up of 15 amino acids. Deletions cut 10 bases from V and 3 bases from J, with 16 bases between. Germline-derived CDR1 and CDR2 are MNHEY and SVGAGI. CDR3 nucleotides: TGTGCCACCGCCGGTTGGGGGGGCTATAATTCACCCCTCCACTTT. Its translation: CATAGWGGYNSPLHF.

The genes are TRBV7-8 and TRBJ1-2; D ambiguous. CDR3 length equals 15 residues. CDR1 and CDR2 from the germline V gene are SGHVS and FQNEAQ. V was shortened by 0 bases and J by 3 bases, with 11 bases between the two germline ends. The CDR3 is CASSLAVGRDYGYTF. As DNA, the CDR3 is TGTGCCAGCAGCTTAGCGGTGGGGAGGGACTATGGCTACACCTTC.

CDR3 nucleotide sequence: TGTGCCAGCAGTACCCTCAGCGGGGCTGGGGCAGATACGCAGTATTTT. Its translation: CASSTLSGAGADTQYF. The V gene is TRBV9, the J gene TRBJ2-3; 7 bases are a match to TRBD2. CDR1 and CDR2 (germline): SGDLS, YYNGEE. With V trimmed by 5 bases and J by 4 bases, 13 bases remained unmatched. This CDR3 has 16 amino acids.

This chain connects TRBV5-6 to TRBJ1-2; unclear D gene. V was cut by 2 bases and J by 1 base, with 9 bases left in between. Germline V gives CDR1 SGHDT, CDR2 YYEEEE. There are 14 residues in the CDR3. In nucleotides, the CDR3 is TGTGCCAGCAGCTTAGTCTCGCGTAACTATGGCTACACCTTC. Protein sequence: CASSLVSRNYGYTF.

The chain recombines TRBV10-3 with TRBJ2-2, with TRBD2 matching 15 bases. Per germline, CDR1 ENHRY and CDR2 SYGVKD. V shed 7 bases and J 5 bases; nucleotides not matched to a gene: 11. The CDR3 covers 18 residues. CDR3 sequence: CAITSGTSGGTRTGELFF. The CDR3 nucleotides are TGTGCCATCACATCCGGGACTAGCGGGGGGACGAGGACCGGGGAGCTGTTTTTT.